These 4 T cell receptor beta chains came from one sample sequenced in a study of T cells in Graves' hyperthyroidism and ophthalmopathy. RNA transcripts served as the template for amplifying TCR beta CDR3 regions. Initially, a first-round RT-PCR of the TCR CDR3 employed the HTBI primer set. One entry per CDR3 protein results from TCRdb running MiXCR on the multiplex PCR reads. The table has hundreds of thousands of distinct CDR3 sequences, 16% seen once; the top ten hold 18%. The sequencing input was blood. These receptor sequences come from a woman aged 18 to 35 with Graves' hyperthyroidism.

This clonotype was seen a few times. This chain links TRBV4-3 with TRBJ2-3, with D perhaps matching TRBD2 (6 bases). There are 15 residues in the CDR3. Trimming shortened V by 7 bases and J by 2 bases, and 16 bases separated the two germline ends. Germline CDR1 is LGHNA and CDR2 is YSLEER. The CDR3 sequence is CASKSGLAYTDTQYF. CDR3 nucleotide sequence: TGCGCCAGCAAGAGCGGGCTCGCTTACACAGATACGCAGTATTTT.

V gene TRBV6-2 or TRBV6-3 combines with J gene TRBJ2-3; D is unclear. Trimming shortened V by 2 bases and J by 4 bases, and 19 bases separated the two germline ends. The CDR3 contains 17 residues. CDR1 and CDR2 (germline): MNHEY, SVGEGT. As DNA, the CDR3 is TGTGCCAGCAGTTACCTTCCTCCATCTGGAAGGGCAGATACGCAGTATTTT. Translating gives CASSYLPPSGRADTQYF.

The rearrangement joins TRBV3-1 to TRBJ2-5; 9 nucleotides match TRBD2. Germline V gene data show CDR1 as LGHDT and CDR2 as YNNKEL (reference sequence). This CDR3 has 16 residues. Trimming at V came to 1 base and at J to 2 bases, leaving 5 bases not matched to a gene. CDR3 sequence reads: CASSQGVAGEQETQYF. The CDR3 bases are TGTGCCAGCAGCCAAGGGGTAGCGGGAGAACAAGAGACCCAGTACTTC.

This clonotype was detected only a few times. The rearrangement uses TRBV7-8 and TRBJ2-2; unclear D gene. CDR1 is SGHVS, CDR2 FQNEAQ, per germline. Trimming pared 8 bases from V and 7 bases from J, leaving 11 bases between. The CDR3 is 12 amino acids. CDR3 amino acids: CASRSKNGELFF. The DNA of the CDR3 is TGTGCCAGCCGTTCAAAGAACGGGGAGCTGTTTTTT.